Below are 32 T cell receptor beta chains sequenced from a single sample in a study of CD8+ T cells in alopecia areata. Treatment denoted: oral pan-JAK inhibitor, 5-10 mg twice daily. Sequencing templates came from extracted RNA that was reverse transcribed into cDNA. This table comes from immunoSEQ multiplex PCR, and its TCRdb copy is limited to in-frame clones, with some not included. This sample yields around 170,000 clones, of which 51% are seen a single time; 10% belongs to the top ten. Specimen: CD8+ T cells sorted from blood, collected around week 54, from a patient treated with tofacitinib. The receptor source for this set is a human donor with alopecia areata.

As DNA, the CDR3 is TGTGCCAGCAGTTTCCGACAGGGGGCTTACAATGAGCAGTTCTTC. Its translation: CASSFRQGAYNEQFF. The chain joins TRBV6-5 to TRBJ2-1; TRBD1 aligns across 10 bases. The CDR3 runs 15 residues. Germline V CDR1 and CDR2: MNHEY, SVGAGI. J gave up 4 bases and V 4 bases, and 4 bases lay outside the gene matches.

V is TRBV4-2 and J is TRBJ1-6, with D hard to call. With 0 bases removed from V and 7 bases from J, the gap between germline ends came to 7 bases. This CDR3 is built from 14 residues. Germline lookup yields CDR1 LGHNA and CDR2 YNFKEQ. The CDR3 here is CASSQDRLNSPLHF. In DNA, the CDR3 is TGTGCCAGCAGCCAAGACAGATTGAATTCACCCCTCCACTTT.

This clone showed up just a few times. The chain combines TRBV4-3 with TRBJ2-5; D might be TRBD2 (6 bases). The CDR3 contains 14 residues. The germline V gene has CDR1 LGHNA and CDR2 YSLEER. V was pared by 6 bases and J by 2 bases, with 13 bases between. This CDR3 reads CASSPRGLQETQYF. In DNA form, the CDR3 reads TGCGCCAGCAGTCCTCGGGGACTTCAAGAGACCCAGTACTTC.

This clone turned up a few times. The chain links TRBV19 to TRBJ1-1; TRBD1 might be the D (5 bases). The CDR3 extends over 15 amino acids. With 5 bases removed from V and 0 bases from J, the gap between germline ends came to 13 bases. Germline V gene sequence: CDR1 LNHDA, CDR2 SQIVND (reference sequence). The CDR3 nucleotides are TGTGCCAGTAGTGGACGGACAATCATGAACACTGAAGCTTTCTTT. Protein product: CASSGRTIMNTEAFF.

This clone was picked up a small number of times. This chain connects TRBV11-2 to TRBJ2-5, with 10 bases identical to TRBD1. The CDR3 is 15 residues long. The V gene's germline CDR1 is SGHAT and CDR2 FQNNGV. Trimming cost V 4 bases and J 6 bases; bases outside gene matches: 8. The CDR3 DNA is TGTGCCAGCAGCTCCGACAGGGGGCTTCGGCAGACCCAGTACTTC. This sequence encodes CASSSDRGLRQTQYF. The full variable domain, rest sourced from reference TRBV11-2 and TRBJ2-5, is EAGVAQSPRYKIIEKRQSVAFWCNPISGHATLYWYQQILGQGPKLLIQFQNNGVVDDSQLPKDRFSAERLKGVDSTLKIQPAKLEDSAVYLCASSSDRGLRQTQYFGPGTRLLVL.

The rearrangement uses TRBV11-2 and TRBJ2-7; D ambiguous. Trimming pared 3 bases from V and 8 bases from J, leaving 14 bases between. The CDR3 extends over 13 amino acids. Germline lookup yields CDR1 SGHAT and CDR2 FQNNGV. The CDR3 spells CASSFKREMKQYF. The CDR3 DNA reads TGTGCCAGCAGCTTTAAGCGCGAGATGAAGCAGTACTTC.

The chain uses TRBV5-6 and TRBJ2-5, with 8 bases identical to TRBD1. Losses at the gene ends were 5 bases for V and 3 bases for J; bases not matched to a gene: 9. This CDR3 region has 15 residues. CDR1 SGHDT and CDR2 YYEEEE come from the germline V gene. CDR3 loop: CASRGTGTGEETQYF. The CDR3 DNA follows: TGTGCCAGCAGGGGGACCGGGACAGGAGAAGAGACCCAGTACTTC. The full variable domain, rest sourced from reference TRBV5-6 and TRBJ2-5, is DAGVTQSPTHLIKTRGQQVTLRCSPKSGHDTVSWYQQALGQGPQFIFQYYEEEERQRGNFPDRFSGHQFPNYSSELNVNALLLGDSALYLCASRGTGTGEETQYFGPGTRLLVL.

CDR3: CASRGASYEQYF. CDR3 sequence (DNA): TGTGCCAGCAGGGGAGCCTCCTACGAGCAGTACTTC. This chain connects TRBV2 to TRBJ2-7; possibly TRBD2 for D (5 bases). Germline CDR1 reads SNHLY; CDR2 reads FYNNEI. The V gene lost 6 bases and the J gene lost 0 bases, with 6 bases spanning the gap. The CDR3 runs to 12 residues. Using reference TRBV2 and TRBJ2-7 for the parts outside the CDR3, the full variable domain is EPEVTQTPSHQVTQMGQEVILRCVPISNHLYFYWYRQILGQKVEFLVSFYNNEISEKSEIFDDQFSVERPDGSNFTLKIRSTKLEDSAMYFCASRGASYEQYFGPGTRLTVT.

The chain is built from TRBV7-9 and TRBJ2-3; D is possibly TRBD1 (6 bases). The CDR3 contains 15 residues. The V end was cut by 5 bases, the J end by 1 base, with 13 bases between. Germline CDR1 and CDR2: SEHNR and FQNEAQ (reference sequence). The CDR3 reads CASSPPDSRTDTQYF. DNA for the CDR3: TGTGCCAGCAGCCCCCCGGACAGCCGCACAGATACGCAGTATTTT. The entire variable domain, with the rest obtained from reference TRBV7-9 and TRBJ2-3, is as follows: DTGVSQNPRHKITKRGQNVTFRCDPISEHNRLYWYRQTLGQGPEFLTYFQNEAQLEKSRLLSDRFSAERPKGSFSTLEIQRTEQGDSAMYLCASSPPDSRTDTQYFGPGTRLTVL.

This rearrangement joins TRBV6-5 to TRBJ1-2; perhaps TRBD1 as D (6 bases). The germline V and J ends were trimmed by 0 bases and 13 bases, with 21 bases remaining between them. The V gene's germline CDR1 is MNHEY and CDR2 SVGAGI. The CDR3 contains 15 residues. The CDR3: CASSYSEGGYLGLTF. The DNA of the CDR3 is TGTGCCAGCAGTTACTCGGAAGGGGGTTACCTGGGACTCACCTTC.

J is TRBJ1-2 and V is TRBV9; no definite D call. The ends were cut back, 1 base at V and 8 bases at J, with 21 bases in the middle. This CDR3 has 16 amino acids. Germline CDR1 is SGDLS and CDR2 is YYNGEE. Here the CDR3 DNA reads TGTGCCAGCAGCGTAAACGACCAGGATCTAACTAGCGGCTACACCTTC. This translates into CASSVNDQDLTSGYTF.

The chain has TRBV30 and TRBJ1-1; D unclear. Germline lookup yields CDR1 GTSNPN and CDR2 SVGIG (reference sequence). The CDR3 has 13 residues. V lost 0 bases, J lost 11 bases, and 16 bases lay in between. CDR3 nucleotide sequence: TGTGCCTGGAGTGTAATCCGAGGATCTTGGGCTTTCTTT. Amino acids: CAWSVIRGSWAFF.

A few counts support this clone. The chain employs TRBV27 and TRBJ1-2, with D possibly TRBD1 on 5 matching bases. Trimming shortened V by 5 bases and J by 7 bases, and 23 bases separated the two germline ends. The length of the CDR3 is 16 residues. Germline V gives CDR1 MNHEY, CDR2 SMNVEV (reference sequence). In DNA, the CDR3 is TGTGCCAGCAGTCCCCAGCAGCAAAGGGGTATCTCTGGCTACACCTTC. The encoded protein is CASSPQQQRGISGYTF.

The chain recombines TRBV29-1 with TRBJ1-2; TRBD1 is a possible D gene (5 bases). The CDR3 loop spans 13 amino acids. Germline-derived CDR1 and CDR2 are SQVTM and ANQGSEA. Trimming cost V 1 base and J 7 bases, with 13 bases left between them. CDR3 sequence: CSVEVAVGGGYTF. The CDR3 DNA is TGCAGCGTTGAAGTCGCAGTCGGGGGTGGCTACACCTTC. The entire variable domain, with the rest obtained from reference TRBV29-1 and TRBJ1-2, is as follows: SAVISQKPSRDICQRGTSLTIQCQVDSQVTMMFWYRQQPGQSLTLIATANQGSEATYESGFVIDKFPISRPNLTFSTLTVSNMSPEDSSIYLCSVEVAVGGGYTFGSGTRLTVV.

The chain joins TRBV2 to TRBJ2-5; D possibly corresponds to TRBD1 (6 bases). CDR3 length: 14 residues. The V end lost 6 bases, the J end lost 5 bases, and 16 bases lay between the germline ends. Germline V gene sequence: CDR1 SNHLY, CDR2 FYNNEI. The CDR3 DNA reads as TGTGCCAGCAGGGAACTTCAGGGGTGGGAGACCCAGTACTTC. Translation gives CASRELQGWETQYF.

V is TRBV7-8 and J is TRBJ2-2; 7 bases line up with TRBD1. CDR3 length: 15 residues. Looked up from germline, CDR1 is SGHVS and CDR2 is FQNEAQ. V dropped 1 base and J dropped 4; count of bases not matched to a gene: 3. CDR3 nucleotide sequence: TGTGCCAGCAGCTTAGTTAAGGGGGCCACCGGGGAGCTGTTTTTT. This encodes CASSLVKGATGELFF.

In its sample, this clone was seen a few times. The chain has TRBV4-2 and TRBJ1-5; D may be TRBD1 (6 bases). The CDR3 runs to 14 residues. Germline CDR1 LGHNA, CDR2 YNFKEQ. Trimming shortened V by 4 bases and J by 7 bases, and 14 bases separated the two germline ends. The DNA for the CDR3 is TGTGCCAGCAGCCTCCTGGGGGGCCGGCAGCCCCAGCATTTT. Translation: CASSLLGGRQPQHF.

This chain connects TRBV4-1 to TRBJ1-1; a weak D match, TRBD1 (6 bases). The CDR3 runs 14 residues. Germline lookup yields CDR1 MGHRA and CDR2 YSYEKL. Trimming pared 1 base from V and 4 bases from J, leaving 10 bases between. The CDR3 DNA reads as TGCGCCAGCAGCCAAGTCGAACAGGGCACTGAAGCTTTCTTT. This gives the protein CASSQVEQGTEAFF.

The V and J genes are TRBV27 and TRBJ1-5; 8 bases are shared with TRBD1. Germline V gene lookup returns CDR1 MNHEY and CDR2 SMNVEV (reference sequence). The trim removed 6 bases at V and 2 bases at J, leaving 12 bases unmatched. CDR3 length: 17 residues. CDR3 in DNA: TGTGCCAGCAGCCCGGGCGTCGACAGGGGAGGCAATCAGCCCCAGCATTTT. It encodes CASSPGVDRGGNQPQHF.

This rearrangement joins TRBV25-1 to TRBJ1-6, with D possibly matching TRBD1 (5 bases). The germline V gene has CDR1 MGHDK and CDR2 SYGVNS. The V gene lost 1 base and the J gene lost 7 bases, with 5 bases spanning the gap. This CDR3 is built from 13 residues. The CDR3 protein is CASSEWGNSPLHF. In nucleotides, the CDR3 is TGTGCCAGCAGTGAATGGGGGAATTCACCCCTCCACTTT.

This sequence joins TRBV20-1 and TRBJ1-2; no firm D call. CDR3 length equals 11 residues. Trimming removed 3 bases from V and 0 bases from J, with 2 bases in between. Looked up from germline, CDR1 is DFQATT and CDR2 is SNEGSKA (reference sequence). The CDR3 coding sequence is TGCAGTGCTAGGTCTAACTATGGCTACACCTTC. Translation gives CSARSNYGYTF.

The chain links TRBV11-2 to TRBJ2-2; 7 nucleotides agree with TRBD1. The length of the CDR3 is 14 residues. The V segment lost 5 bases and the J segment 8 bases; nucleotides outside the gene matches: 8. CDR1 is SGHAT and CDR2 is FQNNGV in the germline V gene. The DNA for the CDR3 is TGTGCCAGCAGCCCCTTGGGCAGGGGGGGGGAGCTGTTTTTT. This sequence encodes CASSPLGRGGELFF. Filled out from reference TRBV11-2 and TRBJ2-2, the complete variable domain reads EAGVAQSPRYKIIEKRQSVAFWCNPISGHATLYWYQQILGQGPKLLIQFQNNGVVDDSQLPKDRFSAERLKGVDSTLKIQPAKLEDSAVYLCASSPLGRGGELFFGEGSRLTVL.

The chain links TRBV15 to TRBJ2-2; D is undetermined. The V end lost 0 bases, the J end lost 0 bases, and 5 bases lay between the germline ends. Germline assignment: CDR1 LNHNV and CDR2 YYDKDF (reference sequence). CDR3 length equals 15 residues. Written as DNA, the CDR3 is TGTGCCACCAGCAGAGAGGCATCGAACACCGGGGAGCTGTTTTTT. Its protein product is CATSREASNTGELFF. Variable domain in full (rest from reference TRBV15 and TRBJ2-2): DAMVIQNPRYQVTQFGKPVTLSCSQTLNHNVMYWYQQKSSQAPKLLFHYYDKDFNNEADTPDNFQSRRPNTSFCFLDIRSPGLGDTAMYLCATSREASNTGELFFGEGSRLTVL.

This chain joins TRBV7-8 and TRBJ1-5; 10 bases fit TRBD1. The trim removed 4 bases at V and 7 bases at J, leaving 4 bases unmatched. The CDR3 sequence is 14 residues long. CDR1 and CDR2 from the germline V gene are SGHVS and FQNEAQ. The CDR3 sequence is CASSYGQGVQPQHF. The DNA for the CDR3 is TGTGCCAGCAGCTATGGACAGGGGGTCCAGCCCCAGCATTTT.

The chain links TRBV25-1 to TRBJ1-5; TRBD1 matches 7 bases. Trimming at V came to 4 bases and at J to 10 bases, leaving 16 bases not matched to a gene. Germline V gene sequence: CDR1 MGHDK, CDR2 SYGVNS. The CDR3 runs 16 residues. The CDR3 sequence: CASSASDREDLAPQHF. CDR3 DNA: TGTGCCAGCAGTGCCTCCGACAGGGAAGACTTGGCTCCCCAGCATTTT.

Many counts were recorded for this clone. The chain combines TRBV7-9 with TRBJ1-2, with a weak D call TRBD1 (6 bases). This CDR3 spans 12 amino acids. Trimming removed 2 bases at V and 8 bases at J, with 9 bases between. Germline V lookup: CDR1 SEHNR, CDR2 FQNEAQ (reference sequence). This CDR3 is CASSLLQGGYTF. The CDR3 coding sequence is TGTGCCAGCAGCTTACTCCAGGGGGGCTACACCTTC.

CDR3 in DNA: TGTGCCACCAGCAGAGGGTTACCGGCTGACGAGCAGTACTTC. It yields the protein CATSRGLPADEQYF. The chain recombines TRBV15 with TRBJ2-7; D is unresolved. From germline, CDR1 is LNHNV and CDR2 YYDKDF (reference sequence). V was cut by 1 base and J by 5 bases, with 12 bases left in between. This CDR3 has 14 residues.

The CDR3 sequence: CASRRRSWDTGELFF. The CDR3 DNA reads as TGTGCCAGCAGGCGGAGAAGCTGGGACACCGGGGAGCTGTTTTTT. This chain joins TRBV7-2 and TRBJ2-2; D unclear. Germline CDR1 SGHTA, CDR2 FQGNSA. Trimming left V 6 bases short and J 3 bases short, with 14 bases between. The length of the CDR3 is 15 residues.

A few counts support this clone. The chain recombines TRBV5-1 with TRBJ2-7, with TRBD1 matching 9 bases. The trim removed 0 bases at V and 3 bases at J, leaving 4 bases unmatched. CDR1 is SGHRS and CDR2 is YFSETQ in the germline V gene. The CDR3 contains 15 residues. The CDR3 DNA reads TGCGCCAGCAGCTTGGCCCCGGGACAGGGCTACGAGCAGTACTTC. It specifies CASSLAPGQGYEQYF. The complete variable domain, with remaining parts taken from reference TRBV5-1 and TRBJ2-7, reads KAGVTQTPRYLIKTRGQQVTLSCSPISGHRSVSWYQQTPGQGLQFLFEYFSETQRNKGNFPGRFSGRQFSNSRSEMNVSTLELGDSALYLCASSLAPGQGYEQYFGPGTRLTVT.

V usage is TRBV7-9 and J usage is TRBJ2-7; 9 bases line up with TRBD2. Trimming took 0 bases from V and 2 from J; bases not matched to a gene: 5. The CDR3 extends over 16 amino acids. The germline gives CDR1 SEHNR, CDR2 FQNEAQ (reference sequence). This chain's CDR3 is CASSLANAGGTYEQYF. CDR3 nucleotide sequence: TGTGCCAGCAGCTTAGCGAATGCGGGGGGGACCTACGAGCAGTACTTC.

V is TRBV15 and J is TRBJ2-5, with TRBD2 matching 8 bases. The V segment lost 2 bases and the J segment 1 base; nucleotides outside the gene matches: 12. CDR1 and CDR2 from the germline V gene are LNHNV and YYDKDF (reference sequence). The CDR3 covers 18 residues. This CDR3 reads CATSRPEITGTSQETQYF. CDR3 bases: TGTGCCACCAGCAGACCCGAGATAACCGGGACTAGCCAAGAGACCCAGTACTTC.

This clone came up a few times. The chain is built from TRBV2 and TRBJ1-4; tentatively, D is TRBD1 (6 bases). CDR1 SNHLY and CDR2 FYNNEI come from the germline V gene. The V and J ends lost 6 bases and 0 bases respectively, with 11 bases between them. This CDR3 contains 15 residues. The CDR3 loop is CASSPGAATNEKLFF. The CDR3 region has the DNA TGTGCCAGCAGCCCGGGGGCTGCAACTAATGAAAAACTGTTTTTT.